One and the same sample provided the 16 T cell receptor beta chains below, sequenced in a study of blood T cell repertoires in COVID-19. Assay used: immunoSEQ multiplex PCR; TCRdb lists only in-frame clones, some missing. Of hundreds of thousands of clones listed, around 90% were seen once; the top ten hold roughly 5.2%. The sequencing input was PBMCs or T cells enriched from blood (not recorded which). These receptor sequences come from a man aged 55 to 69 who had recovered from COVID-19.

The chain carries TRBV28 and TRBJ2-7; 8 nucleotides align to TRBD2. The CDR3 totals 15 residues. J was trimmed by 2 bases and V by 7 bases; bases with no gene match: 10. Germline CDR1 MDHEN, CDR2 SYDVKM. The CDR3 DNA is TGTGCCAGCACACAGTCGGTTAGCGGGGCCTACGAGCAGTACTTC. Translation: CASTQSVSGAYEQYF. The full variable domain, its missing parts supplied by reference TRBV28 and TRBJ2-7, is DVKVTQSSRYLVKRTGEKVFLECVQDMDHENMFWYRQDPGLGLRLIYFSYDVKMKEKGDIPEGYSVSREKKERFSLILESASTNQTSMYLCASTQSVSGAYEQYFGPGTRLTVT.

This rearrangement joins TRBV4-3 to TRBJ1-3; no firm D call. The CDR3 runs 15 residues. The germline CDR1 and CDR2 sequences are LGHNA and YSLEER. The V end lost 0 bases, the J end lost 3 bases, and 9 bases lay between the germline ends. The CDR3 sequence: CASSQEATVGNTIYF. As DNA, the CDR3 is TGCGCCAGCAGCCAAGAGGCAACAGTTGGAAACACCATATATTTT.

The chain combines TRBV29-1 with TRBJ2-7, with TRBD1 matching over 9 bases. V lost 6 bases, J lost 7 bases, and 4 bases stayed unmatched. The CDR3 is 11 residues long. Germline assignment: CDR1 SQVTM and CDR2 ANQGSEA. The CDR3 DNA follows: TGCAGCGTGGGGACAGGGCGGGAGCAGTACTTC. Its translation: CSVGTGREQYF.

V gene TRBV7-9 combines with J gene TRBJ2-1, with TRBD2 identical over 12 bases. The CDR3 totals 17 residues. V was clipped by 5 bases and J by 3 bases; unmatched bases: 8. In germline, CDR1 is SEHNR, CDR2 FQNEAQ (reference sequence). CDR3 coding DNA: TGTGCCAGCAGCCCCCGACTAGCGGGAGTAGTCTACAATGAGCAGTTCTTC. Its protein product is CASSPRLAGVVYNEQFF. Filled out from reference TRBV7-9 and TRBJ2-1, the complete variable domain reads DTGVSQNPRHKITKRGQNVTFRCDPISEHNRLYWYRQTLGQGPEFLTYFQNEAQLEKSRLLSDRFSAERPKGSFSTLEIQRTEQGDSAMYLCASSPRLAGVVYNEQFFGPGTRLTVL.

The rearrangement joins TRBV18 to TRBJ1-4, with TRBD1 matching 7 bases. The CDR3 has 14 amino acids. V trimming: 1 base; J trimming: 6 bases; junction bases outside the gene matches: 2. Germline loops: CDR1 KGHSH, CDR2 LQKENI. The CDR3 region is CASSPQGADEKLFF. Written as DNA, the CDR3 is TGTGCCAGCTCACCACAGGGGGCGGATGAAAAACTGTTTTTT. Full variable domain (outside the CDR3, taken from reference TRBV18 and TRBJ1-4): NAGVMQNPRHLVRRRGQEARLRCSPMKGHSHVYWYRQLPEEGLKFMVYLQKENIIDESGMPKERFSAEFPKEGPSILRIQQVVRGDSAAYFCASSPQGADEKLFFGSGTQLSVL.

The chain recombines TRBV6-5 with TRBJ2-7, with 8 positions matching TRBD1. The CDR3 totals 14 residues. V dropped 7 bases and J dropped 7; count of bases not matched to a gene: 12. The V gene's germline CDR1 is MNHEY and CDR2 SVGAGI. The CDR3 loop is CASKGPQGAREQYF. CDR3 sequence (DNA): TGTGCCAGCAAGGGTCCTCAGGGGGCGAGGGAGCAGTACTTC.

As concerns this clone: The sample holds other DNA sequences that translate to the same CDR3. J is TRBJ2-1 and V is TRBV9; tentative D call: TRBD2 (6 bases). Germline CDR1 and CDR2: SGDLS and YYNGEE. The CDR3 is 15 amino acids. Deletions cut 0 bases from V and 4 bases from J, with 11 bases between. The CDR3 nucleotides are TGTGCCAGCAGCGTAGCTGGCGGGATTTACAATGAGCAGTTCTTC. It translates to CASSVAGGIYNEQFF.

V usage is TRBV3-1 (or the pseudogene TRBV3-2) and J usage is TRBJ2-1, with 7 positions matching TRBD1. Germline trimming cut 2 bases from V and 5 bases from J; bases unmatched to any gene: 9. This CDR3 is 16 amino acids long. Germline V lookup: CDR1 LGHDT, CDR2 YNNKEL (reference sequence). Written as DNA, the CDR3 is TGTGCCAGCAGCCAATTTGACAGGGCGGTACACAATGAGCAGTTCTTC. Translation: CASSQFDRAVHNEQFF.

V and J are TRBV28 and TRBJ1-2; perhaps TRBD1 as D (5 bases). The CDR3 covers 14 residues. Germline assignment: CDR1 MDHEN and CDR2 SYDVKM. Trimming removed 5 bases at V and 2 bases at J, with 12 bases between. The CDR3 here is CASSLPPGNYGYTF. The CDR3 DNA follows: TGTGCCAGCAGTCTGCCCCCAGGGAACTATGGCTACACCTTC.

The chain links TRBV5-1 to TRBJ2-5; weak D call: TRBD2 (7 bases). Deletions cut 6 bases from V and 2 bases from J, with 17 bases between. The CDR3 is made up of 15 amino acids. In germline, CDR1 is SGHRS, CDR2 YFSETQ. CDR3 DNA sequence: TGCGCCAGCAACCTGGGGGGGCGTACGCAAGAGACCCAGTACTTC. Translated: CASNLGGRTQETQYF.

The chain links TRBV19 to TRBJ2-6; no definite D call. V gave up 3 bases and J gave up 0 bases, with 12 bases separating them. There are 17 residues in the CDR3. Germline assignment: CDR1 LNHDA and CDR2 SQIVND (reference sequence). The CDR3 coding sequence is TGTGCCAGTAGTATTACTGTCGCTAGCTCTGGGGCCAACGTCCTGACTTTC. This codes for CASSITVASSGANVLTF.

This chain connects TRBV6-6 to TRBJ2-7; D may be TRBD1 (5 bases). CDR1 is MNHNY and CDR2 is SVGAGI in the germline V gene (reference sequence). The CDR3 is 13 residues long. The germline V and J ends were trimmed by 6 bases and 2 bases, with 11 bases remaining between them. CDR3 region: CASRQATTYEQYF. CDR3 DNA: TGTGCCAGCAGACAGGCCACCACCTACGAGCAGTACTTC.

The chain carries TRBV28 and TRBJ2-7; 8 bases map to TRBD1. Trimming removed 7 bases from V and 1 base from J; junction bases left unmatched: 3. Germline CDR1 MDHEN, CDR2 SYDVKM. This CDR3 is built from 13 residues. Here the CDR3 reads CASNRDRSYEQYF. In nucleotides, the CDR3 is TGTGCCAGCAATAGGGACAGGTCCTACGAGCAGTACTTC.

The chain recombines TRBV6-5 with TRBJ1-1; 8 nucleotides match TRBD1. The CDR3 loop spans 16 amino acids. The V gene's germline CDR1 is MNHEY and CDR2 SVGAGI. V shed 0 bases and J 3 bases; nucleotides not matched to a gene: 6. DNA for the CDR3: TGTGCCAGCAGTTACTCCGGGACAGGAATGTACACTGAAGCTTTCTTT. As protein: CASSYSGTGMYTEAFF.

The V call is TRBV28, the J call TRBJ1-4, with 8 positions matching TRBD1. This CDR3 has 15 residues. CDR1 and CDR2 (germline): MDHEN, SYDVKM. The V gene end was trimmed by 6 bases and the J gene end by 3 bases; junction bases not matched to a gene: 6. The CDR3 loop is CASRLDRAANEKLFF. In DNA, the CDR3 is TGTGCCAGCAGGCTGGACAGGGCCGCTAATGAAAAACTGTTTTTT.

The chain employs TRBV28 and TRBJ2-1; 8 nucleotides align to TRBD2. The CDR3 has 15 amino acids. The J segment lost 0 bases and the V segment lost 8 bases, leaving 6 bases of the junction unmatched. CDR1 MDHEN and CDR2 SYDVKM come from the germline V gene. CDR3 nucleotides: TGTGCCAGCGGACCCGGGGGGGGCTCCTACAATGAGCAGTTCTTC. Its protein is CASGPGGGSYNEQFF.